This TCR beta chain was recovered during a study of OX40 agonist ivuxolimab in advanced cancers. As for the study in general: Intravenous ivuxolimab at 0.01 to 10 mg/kg was given to patients every 2 weeks.

CDR3 length: 11 amino acids. Germline CDR1 and CDR2: WSHSY and SAAADI. V was trimmed by 4 bases and J by 6 bases, leaving 4 bases between them. Blood got drawn at baseline, again on cycle 4 day 1, and then on cycle 7 day 1. The data were produced by immunoSEQ multiplex PCR, yet TCRdb's version contains in-frame clones alone and is incomplete. The sample carries 35,000 to 40,000 clones, roughly 82% recorded once. This TCR derives from an adult with an advanced solid tumor such as melanoma, head and neck, liver or kidney cancer. The rearrangement links TRBV10-2 to TRBJ2-1; D not resolved. Sample: CD4+ or CD8+ T cells sorted from blood, taken in a trial of the OX40 agonist ivuxolimab. CDR3 DNA sequence: TGCGCCAGCAGTGCCTCCAATGAGCAGTTCTTC. This sequence encodes CASSASNEQFF.